Following are 32 T cell receptor beta chains from one sample sequenced in a study of blood T cell repertoires in COVID-19. Method: immunoSEQ multiplex PCR; TCRdb's copy keeps in-frame clones and lacks some. The profile shows over 150,000 clones, 70% to 85% of them singletons. Input material: peripheral blood. These receptors came from a man in his 60s with COVID-19, enrolled during active disease.

The rearrangement links TRBV6-5 to TRBJ1-2, with 7 bases that match TRBD1. Germline loops: CDR1 MNHEY, CDR2 SVGAGI. The V gene end was trimmed by 2 bases and the J gene end by 3 bases; junction bases not matched to a gene: 6. The CDR3 extends over 15 amino acids. The CDR3 region has the DNA TGTGCCAGCAGTTACACAGGAACAGGGGACTATGGCTACACCTTC. Its translation: CASSYTGTGDYGYTF.

This clone was detected only once. The chain joins TRBV12-3 or TRBV12-4 to TRBJ1-5; no reliable D call. CDR3 length: 13 amino acids. V lost 0 bases and J 7 bases, leaving 7 bases between the germline ends. Here the CDR3 reads CASSLAREQPQHF. CDR3 in DNA: TGTGCCAGCAGTTTAGCGCGGGAACAGCCCCAGCATTTT.

The chain links TRBV28 to TRBJ1-2; TRBD1 agrees at 10 bases. Trimming at V came to 6 bases and at J to 2 bases, leaving 6 bases not matched to a gene. The CDR3 covers 15 residues. CDR1 is MDHEN and CDR2 is SYDVKM in the germline V gene. DNA of the CDR3: TGTGCCAGCAGCACTCCGGGACAGGGGAACTATGGCTACACCTTC. Translating it yields CASSTPGQGNYGYTF.

The CDR3 DNA sequence: TGTGCCACCAGTGACCCGGGACTAGCGTCAGGTGAGCAGTTCTTC. This encodes CATSDPGLASGEQFF. The chain combines TRBV24-1 with TRBJ2-1, with 10 bases fitting TRBD2. The ends lost 4 bases at V and 9 bases at J; junction bases unmatched: 8. The CDR3 sequence is 15 residues long. CDR1 is KGHDR and CDR2 is SFDVKD in the germline V gene.

The chain is built from TRBV6-6 and TRBJ1-2; TRBD1 matches at 9 bases. This CDR3 comprises 16 residues. CDR1 MNHNY and CDR2 SVGAGI come from the germline V gene (reference sequence). The junction had 10 bases not matched to a gene; V was cut back by 5 bases and J by 3 bases. The CDR3, as DNA: TGTGCCAGCAGTAGCAGGACAGGGGCTTACGACTATGGCTACACCTTC. It codes for CASSSRTGAYDYGYTF.

Remarks on this clone: The sample carries other DNA sequences with the same CDR3. This chain links TRBV27 with TRBJ2-7; 11 positions agree with TRBD1. Germline CDR1 is MNHEY and CDR2 is SMNVEV (reference sequence). V lost 4 bases, J lost 3 bases, and 5 bases stayed unmatched. The CDR3 extends over 15 amino acids. DNA for the CDR3: TGTGCCAGCAGTTCAACCGGGACAGGGGGCTACGAGCAGTACTTC. Residues: CASSSTGTGGYEQYF.

This clone came up a few times. The CDR3 is CASRPQGSEQFF. The CDR3 coding sequence is TGTGCCAGCAGGCCCCAGGGGAGTGAGCAGTTCTTC. The chain carries TRBV2 and TRBJ2-1; the D gene is possibly TRBD1 (6 bases). V was cut by 6 bases and J by 9 bases, with 12 bases left in between. This CDR3 region has 12 residues. Germline CDR1 reads SNHLY; CDR2 reads FYNNEI. Filled out from reference TRBV2 and TRBJ2-1, the complete variable domain reads EPEVTQTPSHQVTQMGQEVILRCVPISNHLYFYWYRQILGQKVEFLVSFYNNEISEKSEIFDDQFSVERPDGSNFTLKIRSTKLEDSAMYFCASRPQGSEQFFGPGTRLTVL.

The gene calls are TRBV18 and TRBJ2-5, with TRBD1 matching 9 bases. V lost 6 bases and J lost 1; bases outside the gene matches: 0. Germline CDR1 and CDR2: KGHSH and LQKENI. The CDR3 has 13 amino acids. The CDR3 DNA reads as TGTGCCAGCTCGGGACAGGGCCAAGAGACCCAGTACTTC. This codes for CASSGQGQETQYF.

CDR3 coding DNA: TGTGCCAGCAGTTACTGGACAGTGATCTCCTCTGGAAACACCATATATTTT. Encoded protein: CASSYWTVISSGNTIYF. The chain has TRBV6-2 or TRBV6-3 and TRBJ1-3, with D maybe TRBD1 (6 bases). Germline V gene sequence: CDR1 MNHEY, CDR2 SVGEGT. The CDR3 has 17 residues. With 1 base removed from V and 0 bases from J, the gap between germline ends came to 13 bases.

The rearrangement joins TRBV29-1 to TRBJ2-6; D may be TRBD1 (6 bases). The CDR3 consists of 15 residues. Germline lookup yields CDR1 SQVTM and CDR2 ANQGSEA. With 5 bases removed from V and 0 bases from J, the gap between germline ends came to 11 bases. CDR3 loop: CSVQPTGSGANVLTF. The CDR3, as DNA: TGCAGCGTTCAACCGACAGGCTCTGGGGCCAACGTCCTGACTTTC. The full variable domain, completed using reference TRBV29-1 and TRBJ2-6, is SAVISQKPSRDICQRGTSLTIQCQVDSQVTMMFWYRQQPGQSLTLIATANQGSEATYESGFVIDKFPISRPNLTFSTLTVSNMSPEDSSIYLCSVQPTGSGANVLTFGAGSRLTVL.

The rearrangement joins TRBV2 to TRBJ2-1, with 7 bases aligning to TRBD2. V lost 2 bases to trimming and J lost 2 bases; unmatched junction nucleotides: 3. Germline V CDR1 and CDR2: SNHLY, FYNNEI. CDR3 length: 15 amino acids. As DNA, the CDR3 is TGTGCCAGCAGTGAATGGGGGGGGGCCTACAATGAGCAGTTCTTC. Protein sequence: CASSEWGGAYNEQFF. Based on the CDR3 plus reference TRBV2 and TRBJ2-1, the full variable domain is EPEVTQTPSHQVTQMGQEVILRCVPISNHLYFYWYRQILGQKVEFLVSFYNNEISEKSEIFDDQFSVERPDGSNFTLKIRSTKLEDSAMYFCASSEWGGAYNEQFFGPGTRLTVL.

The V and J genes are TRBV7-9 and TRBJ1-1, with a possible D match to TRBD1 (5 bases). Between the trimmed V and J ends, which lost 5 bases and 4 bases, there was a span of 14 bases. The CDR3 runs 14 residues. Germline V lookup: CDR1 SEHNR, CDR2 FQNEAQ (reference sequence). The CDR3: CASSEPGGTTEAFF. CDR3 DNA: TGTGCCAGCAGCGAACCCGGGGGGACCACTGAAGCTTTCTTT. The full variable domain, its missing parts supplied by reference TRBV7-9 and TRBJ1-1, is DTGVSQNPRHKITKRGQNVTFRCDPISEHNRLYWYRQTLGQGPEFLTYFQNEAQLEKSRLLSDRFSAERPKGSFSTLEIQRTEQGDSAMYLCASSEPGGTTEAFFGQGTRLTVV.

The rearrangement uses TRBV27 and TRBJ2-1; weak D call: TRBD2 (7 bases). The CDR3 sequence is 18 residues long. The germline V gene has CDR1 MNHEY and CDR2 SMNVEV (reference sequence). Trimming shortened V by 0 bases and J by 0 bases, and 15 bases separated the two germline ends. CDR3 sequence: CASSLSVGGPSSYNEQFF. The CDR3 coding sequence is TGTGCCAGCAGTTTATCGGTCGGGGGGCCGAGCTCCTACAATGAGCAGTTCTTC.

This clone appeared a single time. The chain recombines TRBV5-6 with TRBJ2-5; 7 positions agree with TRBD2. The V and J ends lost 0 bases and 1 base, in that order; junction bases with no gene match: 6. The CDR3 loop spans 16 amino acids. Germline assignment: CDR1 SGHDT and CDR2 YYEEEE. DNA of the CDR3: TGTGCCAGCAGCTTGGGCTGGACGGGGGGCCAAGAGACCCAGTACTTC. Translation gives CASSLGWTGGQETQYF.

V and J are TRBV4-1 and TRBJ2-1, with D hard to call. The CDR3 consists of 15 residues. Trimming removed 1 base at V and 1 base at J, with 8 bases between. In germline, CDR1 is MGHRA, CDR2 YSYEKL. CDR3 sequence (DNA): TGCGCCAGCAGCCAAGCGGAGTTGTCCTACAATGAGCAGTTCTTC. Protein product: CASSQAELSYNEQFF.

This chain uses TRBV5-1 with TRBJ1-4; 7 bases match TRBD1. This CDR3 region has 15 residues. The V and J ends lost 5 bases and 4 bases, in that order; junction bases with no gene match: 8. Per germline, CDR1 SGHRS and CDR2 YFSETQ. The CDR3 region has the DNA TGCGCCAGCAGTAATATGGGACAGAATAATGAAAAACTGTTTTTT. Protein: CASSNMGQNNEKLFF.

This chain joins TRBV28 and TRBJ1-6; 7 positions match TRBD1. CDR3 length: 14 residues. Trimming removed 1 base from V and 8 bases from J; junction bases left unmatched: 2. Germline V gene data show CDR1 as MDHEN and CDR2 as SYDVKM. CDR3 nucleotide sequence: TGTGCCAGCAGTTTATACACAGGGGATTCACCCCTCCACTTT. It codes for CASSLYTGDSPLHF.

This sequence joins TRBV7-9 and TRBJ1-1, with D unclear. Germline CDR1 is SEHNR and CDR2 is FQNEAQ (reference sequence). Trimming took off 7 bases at V and 0 bases at J, with 9 bases between the two ends. CDR3 length equals 13 residues. The CDR3 region has the DNA TGTGCCAGCACGAGAGCTTTGAACACTGAAGCTTTCTTT. Translated: CASTRALNTEAFF.

The rearrangement joins TRBV10-3 to TRBJ2-2; 12 positions match TRBD2. The CDR3 contains 18 residues. The trim removed 2 bases at V and 0 bases at J, leaving 4 bases unmatched. CDR1 and CDR2 from the germline V gene are ENHRY and SYGVKD. The CDR3 spells CAISEGTSGRSNTGELFF. The CDR3 DNA reads as TGTGCCATCAGTGAGGGCACTAGCGGGAGGTCGAACACCGGGGAGCTGTTTTTT.

This clone ranks as medium-sized. The chain is built from TRBV6-2 or TRBV6-3 and TRBJ2-7, with unresolved D. CDR3 length: 14 amino acids. Per the germline V gene, CDR1 is MNHEY and CDR2 is SVGEGT. The germline V and J ends were trimmed by 5 bases and 5 bases, with 16 bases remaining between them. In nucleotides, the CDR3 is TGTGCCAGCAGTCAGCAGACGGGTTTAAACGAGCAGTACTTC. This codes for CASSQQTGLNEQYF.

The chain uses TRBV18 and TRBJ1-1; a weak D match, TRBD1 (5 bases). The V and J ends lost 5 bases and 7 bases respectively, with 14 bases between them. The CDR3 consists of 13 residues. From germline, CDR1 is KGHSH and CDR2 LQKENI. The CDR3 loop reads CASSKGEALEAFF. In DNA, the CDR3 is TGTGCCAGCTCAAAAGGGGAGGCTCTTGAAGCTTTCTTT.

This chain links TRBV29-1 with TRBJ1-3; D ambiguous. Between the trimmed V and J ends, which lost 0 bases and 2 bases, there was a span of 8 bases. Germline V gene lookup returns CDR1 SQVTM and CDR2 ANQGSEA. The CDR3 extends over 14 amino acids. CDR3 DNA: TGCAGCGTTGAAGAATCGGGTGCTGGAAACACCATATATTTT. The encoded protein is CSVEESGAGNTIYF.

The rearrangement joins TRBV10-3 to TRBJ2-7; D perhaps matches TRBD1 (6 bases). V lost 6 bases to trimming and J lost 2 bases, with 14 bases between them. The CDR3 runs to 14 residues. Germline V lookup: CDR1 ENHRY, CDR2 SYGVKD. CDR3 loop: CAIRLDRTAYEQYF. CDR3 DNA sequence: TGTGCCATCAGGTTAGACAGGACTGCCTACGAGCAGTACTTC.

This clone has more than one count but fewer than ten. This rearrangement joins TRBV24-1 to TRBJ2-1, with TRBD2 matching over 10 bases. CDR1 and CDR2 from the germline V gene are KGHDR and SFDVKD. There are 16 residues in the CDR3. Trimming at V came to 6 bases and at J to 0 bases, leaving 4 bases not matched to a gene. The CDR3 region has the DNA TGTGCCACCAGTAGGGCTAGCGGGAGCTCCTACAATGAGCAGTTCTTC. Protein product: CATSRASGSSYNEQFF.

V usage is TRBV4-3 and J usage is TRBJ1-2; D is unresolved. V dropped 0 bases and J dropped 6 bases, with 17 bases sitting between them. The CDR3 length is 16 residues. Germline values: CDR1 LGHNA, CDR2 YSLEER. CDR3 in amino acids: CASSQESGRPPDGYTF. The CDR3 nucleotides read TGCGCCAGCAGCCAAGAGTCGGGTCGGCCTCCGGATGGCTACACCTTC.

This chain joins TRBV28 and TRBJ2-7; maybe TRBD1 (6 bases). Looked up from germline, CDR1 is MDHEN and CDR2 is SYDVKM. V lost 7 bases and J 0 bases, leaving 16 bases between the germline ends. The CDR3 length is 15 residues. The CDR3 is CASTTTGALSYEQYF. The CDR3 nucleotides are TGTGCCAGCACCACGACAGGAGCCCTCTCCTACGAGCAGTACTTC.

The chain couples TRBV6-5 to TRBJ2-1, with 8 nucleotides matching TRBD1. Germline CDR1 is MNHEY and CDR2 is SVGAGI. After removal of 6 bases from V and 1 base from J, the junction contained 5 bases not matched to a gene. CDR3 length equals 15 residues. DNA for the CDR3: TGTGCCAGCAGGACAGGGGTCGGTTCCTACAATGAGCAGTTCTTC. Translated: CASRTGVGSYNEQFF.

The chain has TRBV20-1 and TRBJ2-7, with 7 nucleotides matching TRBD1. The ends lost 3 bases at V and 5 bases at J; junction bases unmatched: 7. Germline V gene lookup returns CDR1 DFQATT and CDR2 SNEGSKA (reference sequence). The CDR3 length is 13 residues. DNA for the CDR3: TGCAGTGCTAGTTTGACAGGGAGCCACGAGCAGTACTTC. This encodes CSASLTGSHEQYF.

The gene calls are TRBV10-3 and TRBJ2-5; 10 bases line up with TRBD2. The CDR3 totals 16 residues. Looked up from germline, CDR1 is ENHRY and CDR2 is SYGVKD. With 0 bases clipped from V and 4 bases from J, the junction kept 5 bases outside the gene matches. CDR3 sequence reads: CAISESEAGGRETQYF. The CDR3 DNA follows: TGTGCCATCAGTGAGTCAGAAGCGGGGGGGCGAGAGACCCAGTACTTC.

The chain has TRBV27 and TRBJ1-2; 7 nucleotides agree with TRBD1. This CDR3 comprises 15 residues. The junction had 11 bases not matched to a gene; V was cut back by 6 bases and J by 4 bases. The germline CDR1 and CDR2 sequences are MNHEY and SMNVEV (reference sequence). The CDR3 region is CASRVRRDSLYGYTF. DNA for the CDR3: TGTGCCAGCAGAGTTAGAAGGGACAGCCTCTATGGCTACACCTTC.

This clone was detected only once. The chain combines TRBV30 with TRBJ1-2; TRBD1 matches 9 bases. V lost 4 bases and J lost 3; bases outside the gene matches: 12. This CDR3 contains 16 residues. Germline CDR1 is GTSNPN and CDR2 is SVGIG (reference sequence). DNA of the CDR3: TGTGCCTGGACCCCTATGGGGACAGGGTCTGACTATGGCTACACCTTC. Translated: CAWTPMGTGSDYGYTF.

This chain links TRBV9 with TRBJ1-1; no clear D gene. The CDR3 runs to 14 residues. CDR1 SGDLS and CDR2 YYNGEE come from the germline V gene. The V and J ends lost 4 bases and 4 bases respectively, with 14 bases between them. The chain's CDR3 is CASSPNPGVTEAFF. In DNA form, the CDR3 reads TGTGCCAGCAGCCCCAACCCGGGAGTCACTGAAGCTTTCTTT.